The 15 T cell receptor beta chains reported below all come from one sample, sequenced in a study of blood T cell repertoires in COVID-19. The data were produced by immunoSEQ multiplex PCR, yet TCRdb's version contains in-frame clones alone and is incomplete. In the table there are about 140,000 clones, approximately 87% of which are singletons. The sequenced sample consisted of PBMCs or T cells enriched from blood (not recorded which). The receptors originated from a man aged 55 to 70 who had recovered from COVID-19.

CDR3 region: CASSKRDTNTGELFF. The CDR3 DNA reads as TGTGCCAGCAGCAAACGGGACACAAACACCGGGGAGCTGTTTTTT. The chain carries TRBV9 and TRBJ2-2; a weak D match, TRBD1 (6 bases). Germline loops: CDR1 SGDLS, CDR2 YYNGEE. This CDR3 has 15 residues. V was clipped by 4 bases and J by 2 bases, with 12 bases between them. Based on the CDR3 plus reference TRBV9 and TRBJ2-2, the full variable domain is DSGVTQTPKHLITATGQRVTLRCSPRSGDLSVYWYQQSLDQGLQFLIQYYNGEERAKGNILERFSAQQFPDLHSELNLSSLELGDSALYFCASSKRDTNTGELFFGEGSRLTVL.

V is TRBV20-1 and J is TRBJ1-2; D not resolved. CDR1 and CDR2 (germline): DFQATT, SNEGSKA (reference sequence). This CDR3 comprises 11 residues. Trimming pared 3 bases from V and 5 bases from J, leaving 7 bases between. The CDR3 region is CSASPPYGYTF. CDR3 bases: TGCAGTGCTAGCCCCCCTTATGGCTACACCTTC.

The rearrangement uses TRBV18 and TRBJ1-5; 8 bases match TRBD1. V trimming: 4 bases; J trimming: 0 bases; junction bases outside the gene matches: 5. Per the germline V gene, CDR1 is KGHSH and CDR2 is LQKENI. The CDR3 runs 16 residues. The CDR3 sequence is CASSQSTGDSNQPQHF. Written as DNA, the CDR3 is TGTGCCAGCTCACAATCGACAGGGGATAGCAATCAGCCCCAGCATTTT.

The chain joins TRBV11-3 to TRBJ2-1; TRBD1 agrees at 7 bases. This CDR3 has 15 residues. V trimming: 5 bases; J trimming: 3 bases; junction bases outside the gene matches: 7. Germline V gene lookup returns CDR1 SGHNT and CDR2 YENEEA. CDR3 coding DNA: TGTGCCAGCAGCCCCCGAGGGGGCGGCTACAATGAGCAGTTCTTC. Protein sequence: CASSPRGGGYNEQFF.

The V call is TRBV4-1, the J call TRBJ2-7; 7 bases line up with TRBD2. The CDR3 sequence is 15 residues long. The germline V gene encodes CDR1 MGHRA and CDR2 YSYEKL. V was pared by 0 bases and J by 9 bases, with 11 bases of the junction left unmatched. The CDR3 loop is CASSQDRGDSMRQYF. The CDR3 coding sequence is TGCGCCAGCAGCCAAGATCGGGGGGATTCTATGAGGCAGTACTTC.

The V gene is TRBV27, the J gene TRBJ2-7; TRBD1 matches at 9 bases. J lost 1 base, V lost 5 bases, and 9 bases had no gene match. The CDR3 totals 16 residues. CDR1 is MNHEY and CDR2 is SMNVEV in the germline V gene (reference sequence). The CDR3 sequence is CASSPGTGPKSYEQYF. As DNA, the CDR3 is TGTGCCAGCAGTCCCGGGACAGGGCCAAAATCCTACGAGCAGTACTTC.

The rearrangement uses TRBV28 and TRBJ1-2, with a tentative D call TRBD1 (6 bases). Trimming removed 3 bases at V and 4 bases at J, with 12 bases between. The CDR3 has 14 amino acids. Germline loops: CDR1 MDHEN, CDR2 SYDVKM. The CDR3 is CASSFGGAGYGYTF. For the CDR3, the DNA is TGTGCCAGCAGTTTCGGGGGGGCGGGCTATGGCTACACCTTC.

V usage is TRBV4-2 and J usage is TRBJ2-3, with 16 bases aligning to TRBD2. Germline trimming cut 3 bases from V and 4 bases from J; bases unmatched to any gene: 1. The germline gives CDR1 LGHNA, CDR2 YNFKEQ. The CDR3 has 16 amino acids. CDR3 DNA: TGTGCCAGCAGCCAGGGGACTAGCGGGGGGGCAGATACGCAGTATTTT. Protein sequence: CASSQGTSGGADTQYF.

V gene TRBV5-1 combines with J gene TRBJ1-1; TRBD1 matches 7 bases. Germline V gene lookup returns CDR1 SGHRS and CDR2 YFSETQ. V was clipped by 4 bases and J by 0 bases; unmatched bases: 6. This CDR3 region has 15 residues. Here the CDR3 reads CASSRDSLMNTEAFF. In DNA, the CDR3 is TGCGCCAGCAGCAGGGACAGCCTCATGAACACTGAAGCTTTCTTT.

The chain recombines TRBV16 with TRBJ1-2; D gene ambiguous. Germline V gene sequence: CDR1 KGHSY, CDR2 FQNENV. V was shortened by 1 base and J by 5 bases, with 14 bases between the two germline ends. The CDR3 extends over 15 amino acids. The chain's CDR3 is CASSQWAGTLYGYTF. CDR3 DNA: TGTGCCAGCAGCCAATGGGCCGGCACCCTTTATGGCTACACCTTC.

V and J are TRBV30 and TRBJ2-2; no definite D call. Germline V gene sequence: CDR1 GTSNPN, CDR2 SVGIG (reference sequence). Deletions cut 4 bases from V and 0 bases from J, with 6 bases between. This CDR3 is built from 13 residues. As DNA, the CDR3 is TGTGCCTGGATCAAGCCGAACACCGGGGAGCTGTTTTTT. Its translation is CAWIKPNTGELFF.

The genes are TRBV15 and TRBJ2-7; 7 bases match TRBD1. The CDR3 has 14 amino acids. Trimming took 3 bases from V and 4 from J; bases not matched to a gene: 6. Germline assignment: CDR1 LNHNV and CDR2 YYDKDF (reference sequence). The CDR3 nucleotides are TGTGCCACCAGCAGCCGACAGGGTGGGTACGAGCAGTACTTC. It translates to CATSSRQGGYEQYF.

The chain is built from TRBV6-5 and TRBJ2-7, with 7 bases aligning to TRBD1. The CDR3 loop spans 14 amino acids. Per the germline V gene, CDR1 is MNHEY and CDR2 is SVGAGI. The V and J ends lost 5 bases and 0 bases, in that order; junction bases with no gene match: 4. CDR3: CASSQQGTSYEQYF. The CDR3 DNA reads TGTGCCAGCAGTCAACAGGGGACCTCCTACGAGCAGTACTTC.

J is TRBJ2-6 and V is TRBV27; 7 bases map to TRBD1. The CDR3 has 16 residues. The trim removed 6 bases at V and 2 bases at J, leaving 7 bases unmatched. Germline CDR1 MNHEY, CDR2 SMNVEV (reference sequence). The CDR3 DNA follows: TGTGCCAGCAGCCAAGTACAGGGGACTGGGGCCAACGTCCTGACTTTC. It yields the protein CASSQVQGTGANVLTF.

CDR3: CASSQAGSPSGANVLTF. The DNA of the CDR3 is TGCGCCAGCAGTCAAGCCGGGTCCCCCTCTGGGGCCAACGTCCTGACTTTC. This chain links TRBV23-1 with TRBJ2-6; no firm D call. TRBV23-1 is labeled an ORF, and its function is uncertain. The V end was cut by 2 bases, the J end by 0 bases, with 11 bases between. This CDR3 contains 17 residues.